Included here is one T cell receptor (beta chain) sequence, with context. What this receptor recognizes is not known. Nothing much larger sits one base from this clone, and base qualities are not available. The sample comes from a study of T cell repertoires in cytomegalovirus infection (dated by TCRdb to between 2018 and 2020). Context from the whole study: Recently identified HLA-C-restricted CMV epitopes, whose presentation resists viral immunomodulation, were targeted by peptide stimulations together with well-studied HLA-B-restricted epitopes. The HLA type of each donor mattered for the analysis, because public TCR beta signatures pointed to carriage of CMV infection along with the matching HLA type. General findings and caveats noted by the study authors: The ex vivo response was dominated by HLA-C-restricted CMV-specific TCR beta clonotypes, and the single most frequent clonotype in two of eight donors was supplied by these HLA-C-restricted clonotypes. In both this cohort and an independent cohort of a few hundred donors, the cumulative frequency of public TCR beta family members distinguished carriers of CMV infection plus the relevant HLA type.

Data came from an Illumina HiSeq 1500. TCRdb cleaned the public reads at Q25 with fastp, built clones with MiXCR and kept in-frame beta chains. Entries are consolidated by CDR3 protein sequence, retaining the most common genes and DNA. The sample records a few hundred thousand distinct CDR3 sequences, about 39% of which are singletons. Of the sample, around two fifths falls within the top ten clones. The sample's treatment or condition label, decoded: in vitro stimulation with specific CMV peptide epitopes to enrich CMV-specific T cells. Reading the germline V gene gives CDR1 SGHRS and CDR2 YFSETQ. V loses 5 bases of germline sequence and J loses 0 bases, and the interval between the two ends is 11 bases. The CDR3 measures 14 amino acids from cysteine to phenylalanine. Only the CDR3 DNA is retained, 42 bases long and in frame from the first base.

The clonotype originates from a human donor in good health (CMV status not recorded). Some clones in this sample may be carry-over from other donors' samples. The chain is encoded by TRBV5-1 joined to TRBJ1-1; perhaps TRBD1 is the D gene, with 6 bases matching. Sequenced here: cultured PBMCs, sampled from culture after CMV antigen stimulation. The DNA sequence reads TGCGCCAGCAGGGTTCAGGGGATGAACACTGAAGCTTTCTTT. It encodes CASRVQGMNTEAFF.